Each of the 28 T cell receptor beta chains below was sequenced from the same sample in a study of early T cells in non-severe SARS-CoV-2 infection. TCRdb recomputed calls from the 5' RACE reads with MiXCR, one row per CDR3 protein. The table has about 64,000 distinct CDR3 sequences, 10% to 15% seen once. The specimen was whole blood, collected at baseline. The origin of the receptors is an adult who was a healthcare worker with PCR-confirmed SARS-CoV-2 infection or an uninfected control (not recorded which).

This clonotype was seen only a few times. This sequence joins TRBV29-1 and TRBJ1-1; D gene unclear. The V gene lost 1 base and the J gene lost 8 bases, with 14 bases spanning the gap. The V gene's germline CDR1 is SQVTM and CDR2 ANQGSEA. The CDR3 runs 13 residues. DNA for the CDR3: TGCAGCGTTGAAGGTCGGAGACCACCAGAAGCTTTCTTT. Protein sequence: CSVEGRRPPEAFF.

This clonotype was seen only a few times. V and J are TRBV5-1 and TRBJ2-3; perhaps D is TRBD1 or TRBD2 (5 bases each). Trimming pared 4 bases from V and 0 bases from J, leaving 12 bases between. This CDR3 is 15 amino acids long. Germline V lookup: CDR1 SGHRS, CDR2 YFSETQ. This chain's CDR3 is CASSPGTSSTDTQYF. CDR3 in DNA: TGCGCCAGCAGCCCAGGGACGTCTAGCACAGATACGCAGTATTTT.

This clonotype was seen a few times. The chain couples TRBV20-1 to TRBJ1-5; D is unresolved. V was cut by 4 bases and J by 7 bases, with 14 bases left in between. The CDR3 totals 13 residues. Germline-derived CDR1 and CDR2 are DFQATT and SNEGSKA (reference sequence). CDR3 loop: CSAISRFRQPQHF. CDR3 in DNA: TGCAGTGCTATCAGTAGGTTTCGCCAGCCCCAGCATTTT.

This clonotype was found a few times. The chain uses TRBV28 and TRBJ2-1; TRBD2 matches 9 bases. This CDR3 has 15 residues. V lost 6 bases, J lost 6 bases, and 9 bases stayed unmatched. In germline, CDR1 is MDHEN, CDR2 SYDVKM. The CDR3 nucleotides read TGTGCCAGCAGATCGCTAGCGGGAATGCTCAATGAGCAGTTCTTC. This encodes CASRSLAGMLNEQFF.

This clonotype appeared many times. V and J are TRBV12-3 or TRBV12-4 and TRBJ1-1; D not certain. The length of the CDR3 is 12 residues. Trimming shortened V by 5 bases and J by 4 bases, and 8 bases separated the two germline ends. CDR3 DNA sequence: TGTGCCAGCAGTCCCGCCCCCACTGAAGCTTTCTTT. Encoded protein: CASSPAPTEAFF.

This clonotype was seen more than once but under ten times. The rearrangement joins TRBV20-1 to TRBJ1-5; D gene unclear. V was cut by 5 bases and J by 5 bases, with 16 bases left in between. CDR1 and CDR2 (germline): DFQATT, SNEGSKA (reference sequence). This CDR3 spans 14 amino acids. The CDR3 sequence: CSAFGPGGHQPQHF. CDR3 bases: TGCAGTGCTTTTGGCCCTGGCGGGCATCAGCCCCAGCATTTT.

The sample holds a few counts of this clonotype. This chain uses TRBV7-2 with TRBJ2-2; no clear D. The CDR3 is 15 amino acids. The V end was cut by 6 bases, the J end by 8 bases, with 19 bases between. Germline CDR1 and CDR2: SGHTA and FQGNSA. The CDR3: CASRSMAGSSGELFF. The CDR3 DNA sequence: TGTGCCAGCAGGTCGATGGCAGGTTCGAGTGGGGAGCTGTTTTTT.

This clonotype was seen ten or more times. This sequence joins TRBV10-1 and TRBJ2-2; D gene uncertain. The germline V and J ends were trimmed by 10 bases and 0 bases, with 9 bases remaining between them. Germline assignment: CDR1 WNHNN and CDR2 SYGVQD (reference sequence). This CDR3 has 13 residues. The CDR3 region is CATSSPNTGELFF. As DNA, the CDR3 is TGCGCCACCTCCAGCCCGAACACCGGGGAGCTGTTTTTT.

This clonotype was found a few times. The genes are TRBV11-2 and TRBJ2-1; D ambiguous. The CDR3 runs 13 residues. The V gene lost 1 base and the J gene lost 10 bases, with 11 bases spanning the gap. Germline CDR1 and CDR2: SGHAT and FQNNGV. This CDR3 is CASSLVRFREQFF. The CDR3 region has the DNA TGTGCCAGCAGCTTAGTAAGGTTCAGGGAGCAGTTCTTC.

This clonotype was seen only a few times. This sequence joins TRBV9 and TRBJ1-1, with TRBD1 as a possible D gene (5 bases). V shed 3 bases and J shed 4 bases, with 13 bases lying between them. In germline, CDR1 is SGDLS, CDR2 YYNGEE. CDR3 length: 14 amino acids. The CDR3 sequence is CASSGAGDGTEAFF. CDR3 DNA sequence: TGTGCCAGCAGCGGAGCGGGGGACGGCACTGAAGCTTTCTTT.

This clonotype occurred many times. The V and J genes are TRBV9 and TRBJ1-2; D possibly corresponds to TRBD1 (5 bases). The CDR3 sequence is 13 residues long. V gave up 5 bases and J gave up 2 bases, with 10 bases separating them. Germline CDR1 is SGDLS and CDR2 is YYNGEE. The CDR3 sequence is CASSRDPNYGYTF. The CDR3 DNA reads TGTGCCAGCAGTCGGGACCCCAACTATGGCTACACCTTC.

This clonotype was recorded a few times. The CDR3 region is CASTYNGRGTDTQYF. The CDR3 nucleotides are TGTGCCAGCACCTACAATGGCAGGGGAACAGATACGCAGTATTTT. The genes are TRBV7-2 and TRBJ2-3; possibly TRBD1 for D (6 bases). CDR1 is SGHTA, CDR2 FQGNSA, per germline. Deletions cut 7 bases from V and 3 bases from J, with 17 bases between. This CDR3 is 15 amino acids long.

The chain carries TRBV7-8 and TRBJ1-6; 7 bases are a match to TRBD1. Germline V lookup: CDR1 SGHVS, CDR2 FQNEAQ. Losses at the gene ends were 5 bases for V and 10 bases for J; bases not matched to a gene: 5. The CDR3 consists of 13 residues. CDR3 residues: CASSPRQGSPLHF. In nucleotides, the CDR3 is TGTGCCAGCAGCCCGAGACAGGGATCACCCCTCCACTTT.

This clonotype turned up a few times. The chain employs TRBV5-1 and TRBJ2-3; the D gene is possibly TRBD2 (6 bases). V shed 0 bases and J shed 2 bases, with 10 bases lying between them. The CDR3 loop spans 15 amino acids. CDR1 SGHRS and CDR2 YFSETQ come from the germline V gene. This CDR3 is CASSLAGGYTDTQYF. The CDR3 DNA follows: TGCGCCAGCAGCTTGGCCGGGGGATACACAGATACGCAGTATTTT.

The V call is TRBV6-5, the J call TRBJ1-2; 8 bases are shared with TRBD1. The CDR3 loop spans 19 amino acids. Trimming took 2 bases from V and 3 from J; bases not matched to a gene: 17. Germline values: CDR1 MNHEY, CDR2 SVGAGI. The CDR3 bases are TGTGCCAGCAGTTACCTCTTTAGGGCAGGGGGCGGAAGGGACTATGGCTACACCTTC. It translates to CASSYLFRAGGGRDYGYTF.

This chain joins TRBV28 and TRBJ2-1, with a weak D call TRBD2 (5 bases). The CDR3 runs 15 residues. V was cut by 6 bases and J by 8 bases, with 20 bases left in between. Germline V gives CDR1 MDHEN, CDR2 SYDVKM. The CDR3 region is CASSVVKMGADEQFF. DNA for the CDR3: TGTGCCAGCAGCGTGGTTAAGATGGGAGCGGATGAGCAGTTCTTC.

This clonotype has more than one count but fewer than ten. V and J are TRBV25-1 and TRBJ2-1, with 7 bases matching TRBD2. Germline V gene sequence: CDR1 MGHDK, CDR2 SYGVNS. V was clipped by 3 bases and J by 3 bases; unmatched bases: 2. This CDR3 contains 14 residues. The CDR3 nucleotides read TGTGCCAGCAGTGAGAGCGGGAACTACAATGAGCAGTTCTTC. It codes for CASSESGNYNEQFF. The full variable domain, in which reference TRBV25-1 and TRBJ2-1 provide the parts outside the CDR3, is EADIYQTPRYLVIGTGKKITLECSQTMGHDKMYWYQQDPGMELHLIHYSYGVNSTEKGDLSSESTVSRIRTEHFPLTLESARPSHTSQYLCASSESGNYNEQFFGPGTRLTVL.

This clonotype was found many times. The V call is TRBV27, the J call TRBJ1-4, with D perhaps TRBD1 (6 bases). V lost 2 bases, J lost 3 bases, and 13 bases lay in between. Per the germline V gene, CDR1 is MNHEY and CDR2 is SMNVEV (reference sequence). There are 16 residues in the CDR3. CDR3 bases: TGTGCCAGCAGTTTACGGGGGCTTGGAGCTAATGAAAAACTGTTTTTT. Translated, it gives CASSLRGLGANEKLFF.

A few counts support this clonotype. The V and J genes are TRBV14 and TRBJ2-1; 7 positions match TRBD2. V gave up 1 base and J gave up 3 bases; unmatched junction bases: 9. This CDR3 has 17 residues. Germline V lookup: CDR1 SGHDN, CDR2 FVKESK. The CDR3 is CASSQVGPSGIYNEQFF. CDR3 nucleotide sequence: TGTGCCAGCAGCCAAGTAGGCCCTAGCGGAATCTACAATGAGCAGTTCTTC.

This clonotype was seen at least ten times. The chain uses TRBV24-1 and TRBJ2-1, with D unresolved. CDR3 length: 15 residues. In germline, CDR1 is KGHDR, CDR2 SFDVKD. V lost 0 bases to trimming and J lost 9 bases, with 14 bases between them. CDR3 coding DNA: TGTGCCACCAGTGATTTGACCGTCGACGGCGGTGAGCAGTTCTTC. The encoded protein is CATSDLTVDGGEQFF.

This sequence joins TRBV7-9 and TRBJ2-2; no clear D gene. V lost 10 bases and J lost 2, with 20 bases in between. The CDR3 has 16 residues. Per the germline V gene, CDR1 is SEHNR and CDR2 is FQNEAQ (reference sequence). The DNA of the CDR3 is TGTGCCATTCAGGTGCGACCGAACACAAACACCGGGGAGCTGTTTTTT. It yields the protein CAIQVRPNTNTGELFF.

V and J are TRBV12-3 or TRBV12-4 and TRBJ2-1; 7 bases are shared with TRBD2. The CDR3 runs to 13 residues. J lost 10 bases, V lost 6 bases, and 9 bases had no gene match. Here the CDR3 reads CASSLIELAEQFF. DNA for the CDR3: TGTGCCAGCAGCCTCATAGAACTAGCGGAGCAGTTCTTC.

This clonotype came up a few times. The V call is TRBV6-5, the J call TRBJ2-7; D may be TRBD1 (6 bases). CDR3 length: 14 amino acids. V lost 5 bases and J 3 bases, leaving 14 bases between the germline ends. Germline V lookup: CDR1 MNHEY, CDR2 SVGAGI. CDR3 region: CASSNTGNFYEQYF. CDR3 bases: TGTGCCAGCAGTAATACAGGGAATTTCTACGAGCAGTACTTC.

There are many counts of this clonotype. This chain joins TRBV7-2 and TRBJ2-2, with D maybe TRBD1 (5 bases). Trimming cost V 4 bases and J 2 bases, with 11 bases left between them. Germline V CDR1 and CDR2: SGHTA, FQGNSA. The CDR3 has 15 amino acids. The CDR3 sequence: CASSSNDRNTGELFF. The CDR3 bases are TGTGCCAGCAGCTCAAATGACAGAAACACCGGGGAGCTGTTTTTT.

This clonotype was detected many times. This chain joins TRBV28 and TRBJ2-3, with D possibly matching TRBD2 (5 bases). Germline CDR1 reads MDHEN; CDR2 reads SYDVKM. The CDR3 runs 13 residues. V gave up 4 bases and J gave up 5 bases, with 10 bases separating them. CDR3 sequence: CASSSMRVDTQYF. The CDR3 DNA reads TGTGCCAGCAGTTCCATGCGGGTAGATACGCAGTATTTT.

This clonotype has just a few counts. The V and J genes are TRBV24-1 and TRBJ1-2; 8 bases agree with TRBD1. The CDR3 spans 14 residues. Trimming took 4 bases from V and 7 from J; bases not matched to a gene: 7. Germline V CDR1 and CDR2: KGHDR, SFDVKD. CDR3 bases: TGTGCCACCAGTGACCCCAGGGGGCTCGGTGGCTACACCTTC. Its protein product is CATSDPRGLGGYTF.

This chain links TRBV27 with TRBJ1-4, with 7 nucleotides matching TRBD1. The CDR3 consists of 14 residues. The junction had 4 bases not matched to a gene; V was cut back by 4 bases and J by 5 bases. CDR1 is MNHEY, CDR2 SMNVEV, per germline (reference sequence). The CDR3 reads CASSSWDSNEKLFF. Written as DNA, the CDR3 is TGTGCCAGCAGTTCGTGGGACAGCAATGAAAAACTGTTTTTT. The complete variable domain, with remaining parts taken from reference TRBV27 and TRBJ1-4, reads EAQVTQNPRYLITVTGKKLTVTCSQNMNHEYMSWYRQDPGLGLRQIYYSMNVEVTDKGDVPEGYKVSRKEKRNFPLILESPSPNQTSLYFCASSSWDSNEKLFFGSGTQLSVL.

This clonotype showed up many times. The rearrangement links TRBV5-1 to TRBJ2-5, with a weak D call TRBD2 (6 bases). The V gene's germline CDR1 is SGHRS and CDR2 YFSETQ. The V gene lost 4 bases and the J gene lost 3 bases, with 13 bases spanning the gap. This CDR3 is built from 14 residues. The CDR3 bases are TGCGCCAGCAGCCGGGGGACTGCAGAAGAGACCCAGTACTTC. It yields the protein CASSRGTAEETQYF.